This record concerns one T cell receptor (beta chain) sequence. Its matching antigen is unknown. The data belong to a study of cytomegalovirus exposure and HLA in healthy donors. Study-wide results and limits: There were a few CMV-associated chains whose specificity for CMV antigens was confirmed in vitro.

A multiplex PCR was run with 60 Vbeta primers and 13 Jbeta primers. Repertoires were generated with immunoSEQ multiplex PCR, while TCRdb's copy carries only in-frame clones and drops some. The sample gives 120,000 to 150,000 clones, just under 85% of which show up once; 1.5% to 2.5% is in the top ten. Germline CDR1 and CDR2: SGHRS and YFSETQ. V was shortened by 4 bases and J by 4 bases, with 14 bases between the two germline ends. This CDR3 region has 15 residues. The rearrangement joins TRBV5-1 to TRBJ1-4; D remains ambiguous. Sequences were obtained from PBMCs. The receptor's source is a woman aged 40 to 49 in good health and CMV-seronegative. The CDR3 DNA reads as TGCGCCAGCAGCCACGGTCAAGGCGGTAATGAAAAACTGTTTTTT. Translating it yields CASSHGQGGNEKLFF.